This T cell receptor beta chain was sequenced for a study of blood T cells in healthy people across ages. Study as a whole: About one barcoded TCR beta cDNA was captured per two T cells. Broader study findings: Diversity of TCR beta correlated strongly with naive T cell percentage.

Notes on this clonotype: What it binds is not known.

Primers used in a second PCR of roughly 7 to 12 cycles were a sample-barcoded 5' primer and a J-beta primer mix. A tag from a template-switch adaptor with 12 random nucleotides marked each cDNA molecule. TCRdb re-analysed the 5' RACE reads in MiXCR, keeping a single row per CDR3 protein. This table has 600,000 to 900,000 distinct CDR3 sequences, 25% to 30% appearing once. These data also featured in a second study, about T cells of mothers and their children. From that paper: From each mother came over 8.5 million TCR beta CDR3 reads, and from each child came a few million.

The source is a boy aged 10-17 years in good health. The specimen was blood.

CDR3 in amino acids: CSAREMGGQETQYF. DNA for the CDR3: TGCAGTGCTAGAGAGATGGGGGGCCAGGAGACCCAGTACTTC. V is TRBV20-1 and J is TRBJ2-5, with D perhaps given as TRBD1 or TRBD2 (6 bases each). Trimming shortened V by 0 bases and J by 5 bases, and 13 bases separated the two germline ends. The CDR3 length is 14 residues. Germline lookup yields CDR1 DFQATT and CDR2 SNEGSKA (reference sequence).